This T cell receptor beta chain emerged from a study of cytomegalovirus exposure and HLA in healthy donors. General study points: High specificity and sensitivity for cytomegalovirus status were reported for the classifier. The authors listed 180 or so TCR beta chains as cytomegalovirus-associated.

The V end lost 0 bases, the J end lost 8 bases, and 17 bases lay between the germline ends. The CDR3 length is 16 residues. Germline-derived CDR1 and CDR2 are LNHNV and YYDKDF (reference sequence). TCRdb keeps only in-frame clones here, not all; method: immunoSEQ multiplex PCR. The data show 80,000 to 95,000 clones, approximately 95% seen once. Note on this clone: Its antigen is undetermined.

The 120-subject validation cohort, separate from the 666-subject first cohort, included the donors. The clonotype comes from a woman under 40 in good health and CMV-seropositive. Source material: PBMCs. J is TRBJ2-1 and V is TRBV15; a weak D match, TRBD1 (7 bases). This CDR3 reads CATSRDRNRGGDEQFF. CDR3 nucleotide sequence: TGTGCCACCAGCAGAGATCGGAACAGGGGAGGCGATGAGCAGTTCTTC.